These 32 T cell receptor beta chains came from one sample sequenced in a study of blood T cell repertoires in COVID-19. TCRdb keeps only in-frame clones here, not all; method: immunoSEQ multiplex PCR. The sample lists 140,000 or so clones, about nine tenths occurring once. Specimen: PBMCs or T cells enriched from blood (not recorded which). The receptors were gathered from a man aged 60 to 69 who had recovered from COVID-19.

The rearrangement joins TRBV5-5 to TRBJ1-4; D remains ambiguous. The CDR3 length is 16 residues. The ends were cut back, 4 bases at V and 0 bases at J, with 13 bases in the middle. Germline-derived CDR1 and CDR2 are SGHKS and YYEKEE (reference sequence). CDR3 nucleotides: TGTGCCAGCAGCCTGAGGACTTTTGCAACTAATGAAAAACTGTTTTTT. Translated, it gives CASSLRTFATNEKLFF.

The chain combines TRBV5-1 with TRBJ2-2, with 9 bases fitting TRBD1. The CDR3 totals 16 residues. V was clipped by 2 bases and J by 2 bases; unmatched bases: 4. Germline-derived CDR1 and CDR2 are SGHRS and YFSETQ. CDR3 protein: CASSLQGATNTGELFF. The CDR3 bases are TGCGCCAGCAGCTTACAGGGGGCTACCAACACCGGGGAGCTGTTTTTT.

The CDR3 sequence: CASNSGAGGNTIYF. CDR3 nucleotide sequence: TGTGCCAGCAATTCAGGGGCGGGTGGAAACACCATATATTTT. The chain couples TRBV28 to TRBJ1-3; D is possibly TRBD1 (6 bases). This CDR3 has 14 amino acids. Per germline, CDR1 MDHEN and CDR2 SYDVKM. V was trimmed by 7 bases and J by 3 bases, leaving 13 bases between them.

The rearrangement links TRBV7-9 to TRBJ2-1; maybe TRBD2 (6 bases). Germline CDR1 reads SEHNR; CDR2 reads FQNEAQ (reference sequence). V was trimmed by 4 bases and J by 0 bases, leaving 16 bases between them. The CDR3 is made up of 17 amino acids. CDR3 protein: CASSSSEAGSSYNEQFF. In DNA form, the CDR3 reads TGTGCCAGCAGCTCCTCCGAGGCGGGGAGCTCCTACAATGAGCAGTTCTTC.

CDR3 nucleotide sequence: TGTGCCAGCAAAGGTTCGGGGGGGAGTAGCGAGCAGTACTTC. Protein: CASKGSGGSSEQYF. The chain employs TRBV2 and TRBJ2-7, with 8 positions matching TRBD2. This CDR3 has 14 amino acids. The germline V gene encodes CDR1 SNHLY and CDR2 FYNNEI. The V and J ends lost 7 bases and 6 bases, in that order; junction bases with no gene match: 11. Using reference TRBV2 and TRBJ2-7 for the parts outside the CDR3, the full variable domain is EPEVTQTPSHQVTQMGQEVILRCVPISNHLYFYWYRQILGQKVEFLVSFYNNEISEKSEIFDDQFSVERPDGSNFTLKIRSTKLEDSAMYFCASKGSGGSSEQYFGPGTRLTVT.

V gene TRBV7-2 combines with J gene TRBJ2-3; 7 bases are a match to TRBD1. V was pared by 6 bases and J by 2 bases, with 5 bases of the junction left unmatched. The germline V gene encodes CDR1 SGHTA and CDR2 FQGNSA. This CDR3 has 14 residues. The DNA of the CDR3 is TGTGCCAGCAGTTCCGGGACAGACACAGATACGCAGTATTTT. As protein: CASSSGTDTDTQYF.

This clone was seen a few times. The genes are TRBV28 and TRBJ1-3; no firm D call. V shed 3 bases and J shed 0 bases, with 12 bases lying between them. This CDR3 has 16 amino acids. The germline V gene has CDR1 MDHEN and CDR2 SYDVKM. The CDR3 reads CASSLYAASSGNTIYF. The CDR3 nucleotides are TGTGCCAGCAGTTTGTATGCCGCGAGCTCTGGAAACACCATATATTTT.

V usage is TRBV6-4 and J usage is TRBJ2-1; 10 bases agree with TRBD2. Germline trimming cut 6 bases from V and 7 bases from J; bases unmatched to any gene: 6. The CDR3 extends over 14 amino acids. Germline loops: CDR1 MRHNA, CDR2 SNTAGT. The CDR3 DNA follows: TGTGCCAGCAGACCCGGGACTAGCGATAATGAGCAGTTCTTC. As protein: CASRPGTSDNEQFF.

The genes are TRBV28 and TRBJ2-1, with a weak D call TRBD1 (5 bases). With 3 bases removed from V and 4 bases from J, the gap between germline ends came to 16 bases. The length of the CDR3 is 16 residues. CDR1 and CDR2 (germline): MDHEN, SYDVKM. As DNA, the CDR3 is TGTGCCAGCAGTTTCTCGTCCAGGGTTTGGTACAATGAGCAGTTCTTC. Its translation: CASSFSSRVWYNEQFF.

The chain couples TRBV27 to TRBJ2-7; D perhaps matches TRBD2 (6 bases). V was shortened by 4 bases and J by 4 bases, with 14 bases between the two germline ends. CDR3 size: 14 residues. Germline lookup yields CDR1 MNHEY and CDR2 SMNVEV (reference sequence). The CDR3 reads CASSSVGGSYEQYF. The CDR3 DNA follows: TGTGCCAGCAGTTCGGTTGGGGGGTCGTACGAGCAGTACTTC.

The chain recombines TRBV29-1 with TRBJ2-5; D gene ambiguous. Germline CDR1 is SQVTM and CDR2 is ANQGSEA. The CDR3 has 12 residues. V lost 7 bases and J 4 bases, leaving 13 bases between the germline ends. CDR3 loop: CSADNVGETQYF. The CDR3 DNA is TGCAGCGCCGACAACGTGGGAGAGACCCAGTACTTC.

The V and J genes are TRBV14 and TRBJ1-1; D may be TRBD1 (6 bases). Germline V gene lookup returns CDR1 SGHDN and CDR2 FVKESK. This CDR3 is 14 amino acids long. The ends were cut back, 1 base at V and 4 bases at J, with 10 bases in the middle. CDR3 coding DNA: TGTGCCAGCAGCCAAGTCAGGGGTAGCACTGAAGCTTTCTTT. It encodes CASSQVRGSTEAFF.

This clone was detected once. The rearrangement links TRBV6-5 to TRBJ1-6; D is possibly TRBD1 (5 bases). Trimming shortened V by 0 bases and J by 8 bases, and 11 bases separated the two germline ends. This CDR3 contains 15 residues. CDR1 MNHEY and CDR2 SVGAGI come from the germline V gene. CDR3 in amino acids: CASSYSAGKDSPLHF. The CDR3 nucleotides are TGTGCCAGCAGTTACTCGGCAGGGAAAGATTCACCCCTCCACTTT.

V is TRBV28 and J is TRBJ1-1, with D unresolved. This CDR3 is built from 12 residues. V was pared by 4 bases and J by 10 bases, with 13 bases between. From germline, CDR1 is MDHEN and CDR2 SYDVKM. CDR3 DNA sequence: TGTGCCAGCAGTTCATTTCGAGATGGAGCTTTCTTT. It is translated as CASSSFRDGAFF.

The V gene is TRBV19, the J gene TRBJ1-3, with D uncertain. Germline V gene data show CDR1 as LNHDA and CDR2 as SQIVND (reference sequence). V lost 8 bases to trimming and J lost 0 bases, with 11 bases between them. This CDR3 region has 14 residues. This CDR3 is CASWARSSGNTIYF. The DNA for the CDR3 is TGTGCCAGTTGGGCCCGGTCCTCTGGAAACACCATATATTTT.

The chain employs TRBV7-6 and TRBJ2-2, with a possible D match to TRBD1 (6 bases). The germline V gene encodes CDR1 SGHVS and CDR2 FNYEAQ. The CDR3 is 15 residues long. Trimming pared 2 bases from V and 7 bases from J, leaving 14 bases between. The CDR3 sequence: CASSLNSGGGGELFF. In DNA form, the CDR3 reads TGTGCCAGCAGCTTAAATAGTGGGGGCGGCGGGGAGCTGTTTTTT.

The chain employs TRBV2 and TRBJ2-7, with TRBD1 identical over 8 bases. This CDR3 has 22 amino acids. With V trimmed by 4 bases and J by 5 bases, 31 bases remained unmatched. The germline V gene has CDR1 SNHLY and CDR2 FYNNEI. The CDR3 reads CASSALDRGTREGPRRTHEQYF. The CDR3, as DNA: TGTGCCAGCAGTGCGTTAGACAGGGGAACGAGAGAGGGACCCCGCCGAACCCACGAGCAGTACTTC.

This sequence joins TRBV24-1 and TRBJ2-3; 7 nucleotides agree with TRBD2. CDR1 and CDR2 (germline): KGHDR, SFDVKD. The length of the CDR3 is 15 residues. V was clipped by 9 bases and J by 1 base; unmatched bases: 9. Here the CDR3 DNA reads TGTGCCACCTCTCTAAGCGGGAAGGGCACAGATACGCAGTATTTT. This sequence encodes CATSLSGKGTDTQYF.

This CDR3 reads CASSSRDRPYNEQFF. The CDR3 bases are TGTGCCAGCAGTTCCCGGGACAGACCCTACAATGAGCAGTTCTTC. The chain carries TRBV27 and TRBJ2-1; TRBD1 matches at 7 bases. Germline V gene sequence: CDR1 MNHEY, CDR2 SMNVEV (reference sequence). The CDR3 is 15 residues long. The junction had 5 bases not matched to a gene; V was cut back by 4 bases and J by 2 bases.

This chain connects TRBV9 to TRBJ2-3; D perhaps matches TRBD2 (5 bases). The length of the CDR3 is 13 residues. V was shortened by 7 bases and J by 5 bases, with 14 bases between the two germline ends. The V gene's germline CDR1 is SGDLS and CDR2 YYNGEE. CDR3 coding DNA: TGTGCCAGCTCCATGAGGGCCGAAGATACGCAGTATTTT. This encodes CASSMRAEDTQYF. The entire variable domain, with the rest obtained from reference TRBV9 and TRBJ2-3, is as follows: DSGVTQTPKHLITATGQRVTLRCSPRSGDLSVYWYQQSLDQGLQFLIQYYNGEERAKGNILERFSAQQFPDLHSELNLSSLELGDSALYFCASSMRAEDTQYFGPGTRLTVL.

The V gene is TRBV4-1, the J gene TRBJ1-1, with a weak D call TRBD1 (6 bases). The V gene lost 3 bases and the J gene lost 5 bases, with 16 bases spanning the gap. The germline gives CDR1 MGHRA, CDR2 YSYEKL. The CDR3 consists of 15 residues. In DNA, the CDR3 is TGCGCCAGCAGCCATCCCGCGGGGGCGCAGACTGAAGCTTTCTTT. Amino acids: CASSHPAGAQTEAFF.

The chain is built from TRBV5-1 and TRBJ2-4, with 13 bases aligning to TRBD2. The length of the CDR3 is 18 residues. From germline, CDR1 is SGHRS and CDR2 YFSETQ. V gave up 4 bases and J gave up 7 bases; unmatched junction bases: 14. CDR3 region: CASSGPGTSGVWGNIQYF. In DNA form, the CDR3 reads TGCGCCAGCAGCGGCCCCGGGACTAGCGGGGTTTGGGGGAACATTCAGTACTTC.

For the CDR3, the DNA is TGTGCCAGCAGCCTTGGGACAGTCAGCTTCACAGATACGCAGTATTTT. Its protein is CASSLGTVSFTDTQYF. The chain recombines TRBV9 with TRBJ2-3; 7 nucleotides line up with TRBD1. Per the germline V gene, CDR1 is SGDLS and CDR2 is YYNGEE. After removal of 4 bases from V and 2 bases from J, the junction contained 10 bases not matched to a gene. This CDR3 comprises 16 residues.

The V gene is TRBV5-1, the J gene TRBJ2-2; a possible D gene is TRBD1 (6 bases). Per the germline V gene, CDR1 is SGHRS and CDR2 is YFSETQ. Trimming pared 0 bases from V and 4 bases from J, leaving 10 bases between. The CDR3 covers 15 residues. Here the CDR3 DNA reads TGCGCCAGCAGCTTGGGGGGGCTCAGCACCGGGGAGCTGTTTTTT. Its protein product is CASSLGGLSTGELFF.

The count of this clone is one. The chain joins TRBV2 to TRBJ2-5; no reliable D call. Trimming removed 2 bases at V and 5 bases at J, with 3 bases between. This CDR3 contains 11 residues. The V gene's germline CDR1 is SNHLY and CDR2 FYNNEI. The CDR3 loop is CASSEPETQYF. The CDR3 DNA sequence: TGTGCCAGCAGTGAACCGGAGACCCAGTACTTC.

The chain is built from TRBV7-9 and TRBJ2-1; 9 bases align to TRBD2. This CDR3 comprises 19 residues. V dropped 4 bases and J dropped 0; count of bases not matched to a gene: 13. CDR1 is SEHNR and CDR2 is FQNEAQ in the germline V gene (reference sequence). CDR3 DNA: TGTGCCAGCAGCTCGGGGACTAGCAGAGAACTAAGCTCCTACAATGAGCAGTTCTTC. As protein: CASSSGTSRELSSYNEQFF. Full variable domain (rest looked up from reference TRBV7-9 and TRBJ2-1): DTGVSQNPRHKITKRGQNVTFRCDPISEHNRLYWYRQTLGQGPEFLTYFQNEAQLEKSRLLSDRFSAERPKGSFSTLEIQRTEQGDSAMYLCASSSGTSRELSSYNEQFFGPGTRLTVL.

The chain carries TRBV2 and TRBJ1-6, with D tentatively TRBD1 (6 bases). Germline V gene data show CDR1 as SNHLY and CDR2 as FYNNEI. CDR3 length equals 15 residues. The V gene lost 6 bases and the J gene lost 8 bases, with 17 bases spanning the gap. CDR3 amino acids: CASRSRTDSHSPLHF. The CDR3 DNA sequence: TGTGCCAGCAGGAGCCGGACAGATTCACATTCACCCCTCCACTTT.

This clone was seen only once. The chain carries TRBV27 and TRBJ2-1; D perhaps matches TRBD2 (5 bases). V was shortened by 5 bases and J by 4 bases, with 18 bases between the two germline ends. Per the germline V gene, CDR1 is MNHEY and CDR2 is SMNVEV (reference sequence). This CDR3 is built from 16 residues. In nucleotides, the CDR3 is TGTGCCAGCAGTGAGGGCTGGGTCCCCGGATACAATGAGCAGTTCTTC. Its protein is CASSEGWVPGYNEQFF.

This chain uses TRBV18 with TRBJ1-2, with 7 bases matching TRBD1. The V segment lost 3 bases and the J segment 8 bases; nucleotides outside the gene matches: 6. The CDR3 covers 13 residues. From germline, CDR1 is KGHSH and CDR2 LQKENI. The CDR3: CASSPGEDRGYTF. The CDR3 DNA follows: TGTGCCAGCTCACCTGGAGAGGACAGGGGCTACACCTTC. The complete variable domain, with remaining parts taken from reference TRBV18 and TRBJ1-2, reads NAGVMQNPRHLVRRRGQEARLRCSPMKGHSHVYWYRQLPEEGLKFMVYLQKENIIDESGMPKERFSAEFPKEGPSILRIQQVVRGDSAAYFCASSPGEDRGYTFGSGTRLTVV.

As DNA, the CDR3 is TGCAGCGCCACCTGGGGCCACTATGGCTACACCTTC. Protein sequence: CSATWGHYGYTF. This chain links TRBV29-1 with TRBJ1-2; TRBD1 is a possible D gene (5 bases). Trimming cost V 7 bases and J 3 bases, with 12 bases left between them. This CDR3 has 12 residues. Germline V gene sequence: CDR1 SQVTM, CDR2 ANQGSEA.

This sequence joins TRBV29-1 and TRBJ1-1; D may be TRBD1 (6 bases). Per the germline V gene, CDR1 is SQVTM and CDR2 is ANQGSEA. The CDR3 spans 13 residues. Trimming took off 8 bases at V and 0 bases at J, with 13 bases between the two ends. This CDR3 is CSMTDRLNTEAFF. CDR3 coding DNA: TGCAGCATGACGGACAGATTGAACACTGAAGCTTTCTTT. The complete variable domain, with remaining parts taken from reference TRBV29-1 and TRBJ1-1, reads SAVISQKPSRDICQRGTSLTIQCQVDSQVTMMFWYRQQPGQSLTLIATANQGSEATYESGFVIDKFPISRPNLTFSTLTVSNMSPEDSSIYLCSMTDRLNTEAFFGQGTRLTVV.

The chain combines TRBV30 with TRBJ1-6; TRBD1 is a possible D gene (5 bases). The ends were cut back, 2 bases at V and 7 bases at J, with 12 bases in the middle. This CDR3 has 14 residues. Looked up from germline, CDR1 is GTSNPN and CDR2 is SVGIG (reference sequence). This chain's CDR3 is CAWSLPRGNSPLHF. Written as DNA, the CDR3 is TGTGCCTGGAGTCTCCCGCGGGGGAATTCACCCCTCCACTTT.